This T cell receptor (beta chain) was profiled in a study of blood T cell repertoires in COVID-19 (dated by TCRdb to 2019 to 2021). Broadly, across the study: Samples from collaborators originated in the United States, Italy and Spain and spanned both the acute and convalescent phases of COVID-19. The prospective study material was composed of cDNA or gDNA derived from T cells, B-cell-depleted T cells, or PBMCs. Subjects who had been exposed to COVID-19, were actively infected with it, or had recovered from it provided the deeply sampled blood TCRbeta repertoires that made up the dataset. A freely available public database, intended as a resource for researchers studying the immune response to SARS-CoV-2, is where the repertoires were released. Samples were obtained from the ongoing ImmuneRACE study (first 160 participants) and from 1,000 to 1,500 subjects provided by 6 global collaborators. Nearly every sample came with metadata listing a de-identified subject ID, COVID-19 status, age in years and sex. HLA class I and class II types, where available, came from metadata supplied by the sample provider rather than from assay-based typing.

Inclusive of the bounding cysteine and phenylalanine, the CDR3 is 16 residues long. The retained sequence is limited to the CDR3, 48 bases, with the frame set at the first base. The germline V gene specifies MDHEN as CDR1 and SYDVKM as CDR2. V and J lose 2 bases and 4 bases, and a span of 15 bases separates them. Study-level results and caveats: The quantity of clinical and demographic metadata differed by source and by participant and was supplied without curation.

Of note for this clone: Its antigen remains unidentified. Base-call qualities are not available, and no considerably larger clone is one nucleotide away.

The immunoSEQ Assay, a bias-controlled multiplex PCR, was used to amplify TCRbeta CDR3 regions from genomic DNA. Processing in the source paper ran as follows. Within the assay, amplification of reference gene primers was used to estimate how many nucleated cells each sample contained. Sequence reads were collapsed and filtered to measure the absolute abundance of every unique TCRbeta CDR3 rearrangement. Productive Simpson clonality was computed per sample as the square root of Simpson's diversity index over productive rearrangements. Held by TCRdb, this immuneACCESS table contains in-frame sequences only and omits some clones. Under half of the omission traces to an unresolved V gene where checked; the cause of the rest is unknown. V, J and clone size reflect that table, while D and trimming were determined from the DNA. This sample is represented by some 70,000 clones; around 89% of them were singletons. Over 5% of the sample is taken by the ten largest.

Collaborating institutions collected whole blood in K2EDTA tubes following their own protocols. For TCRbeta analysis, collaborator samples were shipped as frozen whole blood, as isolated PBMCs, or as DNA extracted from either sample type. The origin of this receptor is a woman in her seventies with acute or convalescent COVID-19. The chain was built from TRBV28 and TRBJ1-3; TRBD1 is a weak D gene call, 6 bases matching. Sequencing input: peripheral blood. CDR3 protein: CASSLVRGTSGNTIYF. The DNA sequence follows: TGTGCCAGCAGTTTAGTCAGGGGTACATCAGGAAACACCATATATTTT.